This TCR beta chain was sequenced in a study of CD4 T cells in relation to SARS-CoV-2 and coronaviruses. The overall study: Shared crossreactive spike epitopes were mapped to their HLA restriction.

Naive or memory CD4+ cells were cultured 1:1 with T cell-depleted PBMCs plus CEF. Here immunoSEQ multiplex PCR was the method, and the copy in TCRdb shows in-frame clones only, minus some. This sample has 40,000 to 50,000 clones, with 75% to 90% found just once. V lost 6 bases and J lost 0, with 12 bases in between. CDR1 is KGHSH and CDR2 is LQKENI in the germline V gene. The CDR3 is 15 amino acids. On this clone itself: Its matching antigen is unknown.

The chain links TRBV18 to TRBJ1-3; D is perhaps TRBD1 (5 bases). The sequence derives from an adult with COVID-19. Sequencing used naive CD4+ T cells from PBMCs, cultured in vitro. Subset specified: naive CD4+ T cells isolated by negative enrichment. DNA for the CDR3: TGTGCCAGCTCGTCCTCAGGGCCCTCTGGAAACACCATATATTTT. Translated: CASSSSGPSGNTIYF. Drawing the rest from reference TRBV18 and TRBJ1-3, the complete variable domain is NAGVMQNPRHLVRRRGQEARLRCSPMKGHSHVYWYRQLPEEGLKFMVYLQKENIIDESGMPKERFSAEFPKEGPSILRIQQVVRGDSAAYFCASSSSGPSGNTIYFGEGSWLTVV.